The next 14 T cell receptor beta chains were all read from a single sample in a study of shared clonotypes between healthy human individuals. CD8 cells classed as naive were CD45RO-negative and positively selected for CCR7, excluding terminally differentiated effector memory CD45RA+ cells. This table comes from immunoSEQ multiplex PCR, and its TCRdb copy is limited to in-frame clones, with some not included. The sample yields 550,000 to 650,000 clones, about 95% seen once. The material sequenced was naive CD8+ T cells sorted from blood. The receptors stem from a woman in her twenties or thirties in good health.

Here the CDR3 reads CASSLGGGHNQPQHF. The CDR3 nucleotides read TGTGCCAGCAGTTTAGGAGGGGGCCACAATCAGCCCCAGCATTTT. This chain uses TRBV27 with TRBJ1-5; TRBD1 agrees at 7 bases. Trimming removed 2 bases from V and 3 bases from J; junction bases left unmatched: 4. There are 15 residues in the CDR3. Germline CDR1 is MNHEY and CDR2 is SMNVEV (reference sequence).

This chain links TRBV14 with TRBJ2-1, with 14 bases aligning to TRBD2. The CDR3 consists of 16 residues. Germline loops: CDR1 SGHDN, CDR2 FVKESK. With V trimmed by 1 base and J by 7 bases, 3 bases remained unmatched. The CDR3, as DNA: TGTGCCAGCAGCCAAGGCGGGACTAGCGGGAGAAATGAGCAGTTCTTC. Protein sequence: CASSQGGTSGRNEQFF.

This clone appeared once. This chain connects TRBV28 to TRBJ2-1; 13 nucleotides match TRBD2. Germline assignment: CDR1 MDHEN and CDR2 SYDVKM. The CDR3 has 18 residues. V lost 4 bases and J lost 7; bases outside the gene matches: 13. CDR3 region: CASSSGLAGEFSGNEQFF. The DNA for the CDR3 is TGTGCCAGCAGTTCAGGACTAGCGGGAGAGTTTTCGGGGAATGAGCAGTTCTTC.

This sequence joins TRBV5-6 and TRBJ2-7; 12 bases line up with TRBD2. This CDR3 contains 15 residues. Germline V gene sequence: CDR1 SGHDT, CDR2 YYEEEE. V trimming: 2 bases; J trimming: 5 bases; junction bases outside the gene matches: 5. The CDR3 DNA reads TGTGCCAGCAGCTTACGACTAGCGGGAGACCACGAGCAGTACTTC. This sequence encodes CASSLRLAGDHEQYF. The variable domain in full, completed from reference TRBV5-6 and TRBJ2-7, reads DAGVTQSPTHLIKTRGQQVTLRCSPKSGHDTVSWYQQALGQGPQFIFQYYEEEERQRGNFPDRFSGHQFPNYSSELNVNALLLGDSALYLCASSLRLAGDHEQYFGPGTRLTVT.

V usage is TRBV4-2 and J usage is TRBJ2-5; TRBD2 agrees at 11 bases. The J call may be faulty, since TRBJ2-7 better matches the DNA end. The CDR3 is 17 residues long. CDR1 LGHNA and CDR2 YNFKEQ come from the germline V gene. The CDR3 nucleotides read TGTGCCAGCAGCCAGGGGACTAGCGGAACTCTCTCCTACGAGCAGTACTTC. Amino acids: CASSQGTSGTLSYEQYF.

This clone appeared a single time. The chain employs TRBV30 and TRBJ2-3, with 11 bases lining up with TRBD2. Germline-derived CDR1 and CDR2 are GTSNPN and SVGIG (reference sequence). The CDR3 has 15 amino acids. Trimming at V came to 4 bases and at J to 5 bases, leaving 8 bases not matched to a gene. In DNA form, the CDR3 reads TGTGCCTGGACCTCCGGGACTAGCGGAGGAGATACGCAGTATTTT. Its protein product is CAWTSGTSGGDTQYF.

This sequence joins TRBV13 and TRBJ2-2, with TRBD1 matching over 7 bases. CDR1 and CDR2 (germline): PRHDT, FYEKMQ (reference sequence). The CDR3 runs to 16 residues. J lost 6 bases, V lost 1 base, and 8 bases had no gene match. In DNA, the CDR3 is TGTGCCAGCAGCTTAGCGGGCAGGGGGAATCCCGGGGAGCTGTTTTTT. It is translated as CASSLAGRGNPGELFF.

The chain combines TRBV28 with TRBJ1-4, with D possibly TRBD1 on 5 matching bases. V lost 5 bases and J lost 5, with 24 bases in between. The V gene's germline CDR1 is MDHEN and CDR2 SYDVKM. CDR3 length equals 18 residues. DNA of the CDR3: TGTGCCAGCAGTAGCATCATTCCCCCCGCGGCAGGGAATGAAAAACTGTTTTTT. This translates into CASSSIIPPAAGNEKLFF.

This clone was counted once. The chain has TRBV13 and TRBJ2-3; a possible D gene is TRBD1 (6 bases). Germline V gene sequence: CDR1 PRHDT, CDR2 FYEKMQ (reference sequence). V lost 6 bases to trimming and J lost 1 base, with 14 bases between them. This CDR3 is built from 15 residues. The CDR3 coding sequence is TGTGCCAGCAGTCCAGGGGTCCGGGGCACAGATACGCAGTATTTT. Protein: CASSPGVRGTDTQYF.

The chain links TRBV5-4 to TRBJ2-1; D unresolved. In germline, CDR1 is SGHNT, CDR2 YYREEE (reference sequence). V lost 0 bases to trimming and J lost 1 base, with 5 bases between them. There are 14 residues in the CDR3. In nucleotides, the CDR3 is TGTGCCAGCAGCTTGGAGGAGTCCTACAATGAGCAGTTCTTC. Translated: CASSLEESYNEQFF.

J is TRBJ2-1 and V is TRBV5-1; 7 nucleotides agree with TRBD1. The ends lost 4 bases at V and 13 bases at J; junction bases unmatched: 8. Germline V gene lookup returns CDR1 SGHRS and CDR2 YFSETQ. The CDR3 spans 12 residues. The CDR3 sequence is CASSRTGSPQFF. The CDR3 coding sequence is TGCGCCAGCAGCAGGACAGGTTCACCTCAGTTCTTC.

This clone was seen only once. This chain connects TRBV5-5 to TRBJ2-7; D is unresolved. V was pared by 1 base and J by 7 bases, with 3 bases between. The V gene's germline CDR1 is SGHKS and CDR2 YYEKEE (reference sequence). CDR3 length equals 10 residues. CDR3 sequence reads: CASSLWEQYF. CDR3 bases: TGTGCCAGCAGCTTGTGGGAGCAGTACTTC.

The J gene is TRBJ2-1, the V gene TRBV11-3; 12 nucleotides match TRBD2. V was clipped by 1 base and J by 4 bases; unmatched bases: 2. The CDR3 runs to 16 residues. The germline CDR1 and CDR2 sequences are SGHNT and YENEEA. CDR3 sequence: CASSLGLAGVYNEQFF. As DNA, the CDR3 is TGTGCCAGCAGCTTAGGACTAGCGGGAGTATACAATGAGCAGTTCTTC.

To note about this clone: Within the sample, other DNA sequences also encode this same CDR3. The V call is TRBV20-1, the J call TRBJ2-1; D is perhaps TRBD2 (5 bases). V gave up 3 bases and J gave up 9 bases, with 9 bases separating them. CDR1 is DFQATT and CDR2 is SNEGSKA in the germline V gene (reference sequence). The CDR3 sequence is 11 residues long. CDR3 sequence (DNA): TGCAGTGCTAGGGGCCGGGGTGAGCAGTTCTTC. Its protein product is CSARGRGEQFF.